This TCR beta chain comes out of a study of cytomegalovirus exposure and HLA in healthy donors. Looking at the study overall: Within an early data release were 65 million to 90 million unique TCRs drawn from HLA-typed donors. Overall study findings and caveats: In a later analysis, common viral pathogens appeared linked to several of the most significant clusters.

As regards this clone: Antigen specificity is unknown.

The PCR used 60 Vbeta and 13 Jbeta primers. Using immunoSEQ multiplex PCR, the repertoire was profiled, and TCRdb retains in-frame clones only, with some absent. This sample has around 99,000 clones, with around 77% found just once. Sequenced input: PBMCs. The TCR comes from a man aged 35-49 years in good health and CMV-seronegative.

The CDR3 spells CASSLQEGSYEQYF. DNA for the CDR3: TGCGCCAGCAGCTTGCAGGAGGGGTCCTACGAGCAGTACTTC. The rearrangement joins TRBV5-1 to TRBJ2-7; a possible D gene is TRBD2 (6 bases). With 1 base removed from V and 1 base from J, the gap between germline ends came to 9 bases. The CDR3 contains 14 residues. Germline lookup yields CDR1 SGHRS and CDR2 YFSETQ.